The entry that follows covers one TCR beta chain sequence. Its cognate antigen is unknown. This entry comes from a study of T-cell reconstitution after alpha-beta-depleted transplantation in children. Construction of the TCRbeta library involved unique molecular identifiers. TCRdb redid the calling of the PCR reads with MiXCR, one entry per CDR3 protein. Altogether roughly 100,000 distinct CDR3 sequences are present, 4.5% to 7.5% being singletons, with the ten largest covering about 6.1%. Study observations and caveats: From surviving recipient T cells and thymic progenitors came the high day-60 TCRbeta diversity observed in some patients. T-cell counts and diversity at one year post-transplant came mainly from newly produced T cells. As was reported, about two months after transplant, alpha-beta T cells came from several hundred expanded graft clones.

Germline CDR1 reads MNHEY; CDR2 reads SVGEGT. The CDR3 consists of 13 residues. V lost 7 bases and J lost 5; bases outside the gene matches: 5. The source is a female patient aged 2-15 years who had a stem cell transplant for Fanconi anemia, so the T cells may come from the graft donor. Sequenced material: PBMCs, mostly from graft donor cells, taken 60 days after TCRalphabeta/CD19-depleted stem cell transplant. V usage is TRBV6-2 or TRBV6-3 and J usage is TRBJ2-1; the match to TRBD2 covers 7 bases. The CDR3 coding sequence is TGTGCCAGCAAGGAGCGGGGACACAATGAGCAGTTCTTC. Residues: CASKERGHNEQFF.